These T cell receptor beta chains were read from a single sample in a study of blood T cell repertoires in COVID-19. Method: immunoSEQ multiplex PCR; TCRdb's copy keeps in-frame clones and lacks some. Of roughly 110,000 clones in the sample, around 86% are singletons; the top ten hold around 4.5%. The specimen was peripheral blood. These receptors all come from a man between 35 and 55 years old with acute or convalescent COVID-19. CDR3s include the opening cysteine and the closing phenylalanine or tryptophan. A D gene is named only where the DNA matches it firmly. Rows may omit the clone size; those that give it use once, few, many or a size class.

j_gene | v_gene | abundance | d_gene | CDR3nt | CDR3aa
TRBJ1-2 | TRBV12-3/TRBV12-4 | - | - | TGTGCCAGCAGTTCAAATCAAAACTATGGCTACACCTTC | CASSSNQNYGYTF
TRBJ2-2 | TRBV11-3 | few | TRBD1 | TGTGCCAGCAGCTCCACAGGGGGCAACGGGGAGCTGTTTTTT | CASSSTGGNGELFF
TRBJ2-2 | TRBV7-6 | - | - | TGTGCCAGCAGCCTCAGGACTTCGAACACCGGGGAGCTGTTTTTT | CASSLRTSNTGELFF
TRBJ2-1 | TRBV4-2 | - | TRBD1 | TGTGCCAGCAGCCTCCGGGACAGGTACAATGAGCAGTTCTTC | CASSLRDRYNEQFF
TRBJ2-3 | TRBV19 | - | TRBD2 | TGTGCCAGTAGTATAGTACCGGCTAGCGGGGGGGTCACAGATACGCAGTATTTT | CASSIVPASGGVTDTQYF
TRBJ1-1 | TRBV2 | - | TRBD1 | TGTGCCAGCACTGAGGACAGGGTGGGAATGAACACTGAAGCTTTCTTT | CASTEDRVGMNTEAFF
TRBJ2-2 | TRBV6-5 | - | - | TGTGCCAGCAGTAGGGGGAGCCTGAAGACCGGGGAGCTGTTTTTT | CASSRGSLKTGELFF
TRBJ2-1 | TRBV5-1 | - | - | TGCGCCAGCAGTCTTACTACAGGTAATGAGCAGTTCTTC | CASSLTTGNEQFF
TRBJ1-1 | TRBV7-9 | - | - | TGTGCCAGCAGCCGAACAGGGCCTCAGAACACTGAAGCTTTCTTT | CASSRTGPQNTEAFF
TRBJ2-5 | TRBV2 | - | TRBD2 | TGTGCCAGCAGTGACCCTCAAAACTCTCGGGAGGGCGGAAAGACCCAGTACTTC | CASSDPQNSREGGKTQYF
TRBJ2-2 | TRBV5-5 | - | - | TGTGCCAGCAGAAACAACCAGAACACCGGGGAGCTGTTTTTT | CASRNNQNTGELFF
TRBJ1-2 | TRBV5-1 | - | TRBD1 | TGCGCCAGCAGCGAGGGACAGAGCATTAACTATGGCTACACCTTC | CASSEGQSINYGYTF
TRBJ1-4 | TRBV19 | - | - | TGTGCCGTTTTACGACAGGTTACTTCTGAAAAACTGTTTTTT | CAVLRQVTSEKLFF
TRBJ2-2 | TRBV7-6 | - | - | TGTGCCAGCAGCTTTAGCGGAACGAACACCGGGGAGCTGTTTTTT | CASSFSGTNTGELFF
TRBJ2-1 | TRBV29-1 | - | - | TGCAGCGTTGAAAACAGCCCTACCTACAATGAGCAGTTCTTC | CSVENSPTYNEQFF
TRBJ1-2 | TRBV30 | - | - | TGTGCCTGGAGTAAAGCCCGTGGCTACACCTTC | CAWSKARGYTF
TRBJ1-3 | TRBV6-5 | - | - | TGTGCCAGCAGTTACTCGGGCACTGGAAACACCATATATTTT | CASSYSGTGNTIYF
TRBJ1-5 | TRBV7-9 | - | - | TGTGCCAGCAGCCCGGACGGGATGGGTAATCAGCCCCAGCATTTT | CASSPDGMGNQPQHF
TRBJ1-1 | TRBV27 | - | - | TGTGTCAGCATTAAGGGGCCAATGAACACTGAAGCTTTCTTT | CVSIKGPMNTEAFF
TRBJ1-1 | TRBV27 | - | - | TGTGCCAGCAGTTTAGTTCCCTCGGGAAACACTGAAGCTTTCTTT | CASSLVPSGNTEAFF
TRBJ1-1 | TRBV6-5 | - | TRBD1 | TGTGCCAGCACTCCGACAGGGCAGCGGAGATTAGCTTTCTTT | CASTPTGQRRLAFF
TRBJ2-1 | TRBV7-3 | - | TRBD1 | TGTGCCAGCAGCTCCGGACAGGGGGCCTACAATGAGCAGTTCTTC | CASSSGQGAYNEQFF
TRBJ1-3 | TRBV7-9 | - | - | TGTGCCAGCAGCCAACAGACTGGAAACACCATATATTTT | CASSQQTGNTIYF
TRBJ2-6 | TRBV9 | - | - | TGTGCCAGCAGCGCCCAAGGCGGCGCCTCTGGGGCCAACGTCCTGACTTTC | CASSAQGGASGANVLTF
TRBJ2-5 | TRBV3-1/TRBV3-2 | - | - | TGTGCCAGCAGCCAAGCGGGAAGCCTCAGCGGCCAGTACTTC | CASSQAGSLSGQYF
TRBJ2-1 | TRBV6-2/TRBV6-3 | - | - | TGTGCCAGCACCCCAGGGCGGGGGCTACACAATGAGCAGTTCTTC | CASTPGRGLHNEQFF
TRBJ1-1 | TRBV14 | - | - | TGTGTATCCCGACAGAACACTGAAGCTTTCTTT | CVSRQNTEAFF
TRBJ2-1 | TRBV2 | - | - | TGTGCCAGCAGCCTTGGAGGTGAGCAGTTCTTC | CASSLGGEQFF
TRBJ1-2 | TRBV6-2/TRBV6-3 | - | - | TGTGCCAGCAGTTATCCGGGTTATGGCTACACCTTC | CASSYPGYGYTF
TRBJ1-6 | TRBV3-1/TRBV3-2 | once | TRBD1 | TGTGCCAGCAGTGACAGGGCCGGGGGCTCACCCCTCCACTTT | CASSDRAGGSPLHF
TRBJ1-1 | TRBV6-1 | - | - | TGTGCCAGCAGTGACGTCAGGGGAGAGTCTGAAGCTTTCTTT | CASSDVRGESEAFF
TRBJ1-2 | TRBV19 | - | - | TGTGCCAGTAGTACCCAACTAGTTAACTATGGCTACACCTTC | CASSTQLVNYGYTF
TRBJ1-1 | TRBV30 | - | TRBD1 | TGTGCCTGGGAGCGCCACAGGGGGCGGACTGAAGCTTTCTTT | CAWERHRGRTEAFF
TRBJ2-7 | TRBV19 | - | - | TGTGCCAGTAGGGTCACTAACTCCTACGAGCAGTACTTC | CASRVTNSYEQYF
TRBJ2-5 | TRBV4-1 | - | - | TGCGCCAGCAGCCAAATAGGGGTTGTAGAGACCCAGTACTTC | CASSQIGVVETQYF
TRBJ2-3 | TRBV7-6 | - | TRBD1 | TGTGCCAGCAGCTTAGCTCGGACAGGGGCCGGCACAGATACGCAGTATTTT | CASSLARTGAGTDTQYF
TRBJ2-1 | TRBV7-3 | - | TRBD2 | TGTGCCAGCAGCCCTGCTAGCGGGGGGTACAATGAGCAGTTCTTC | CASSPASGGYNEQFF
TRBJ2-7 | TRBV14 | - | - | TGTGCCAGCAGCCCAGGGGCCTACGAGCAGTACTTC | CASSPGAYEQYF
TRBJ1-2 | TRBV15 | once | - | TGTGCCACCAGCAGAGATCAGGTTGGCTACACCTTC | CATSRDQVGYTF
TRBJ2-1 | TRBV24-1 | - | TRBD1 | TGTGCCACCAGTGAGGGGGGACAGGGTAGATACAATGAGCAGTTCTTC | CATSEGGQGRYNEQFF
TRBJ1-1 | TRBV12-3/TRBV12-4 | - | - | TGTGCCAGCAGTTCGGACACTGAAGCTTTCTTT | CASSSDTEAFF
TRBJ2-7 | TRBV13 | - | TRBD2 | TGTGCCAGCAGCTTAGAAGGCGGGAGGGCCTACGAGCAGTACTTC | CASSLEGGRAYEQYF
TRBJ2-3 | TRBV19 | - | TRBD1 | TGTGCCAGTAGTACCCTCGGACAGGGGGCGTTCACAGATACGCAGTATTTT | CASSTLGQGAFTDTQYF
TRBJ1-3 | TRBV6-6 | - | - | TGTGCCAGCAGCCACATGGGCGTCACTGGAAACACCATATATTTT | CASSHMGVTGNTIYF
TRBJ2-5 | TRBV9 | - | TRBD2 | TGTGCCAGCAGCGTAGAACTAGCGGGGAAGACCCAGTACTTC | CASSVELAGKTQYF